Listed here are 19 T cell receptor beta chains from one sample, sequenced in a study of blood T cell repertoires in COVID-19. The table came from immunoSEQ multiplex PCR; TCRdb's copy has only in-frame clones and leaves some out. The sample contains 200,000 to 250,000 clones, roughly 80% of which appear only once. The specimen sequenced was peripheral blood. Receptor source: a woman in her 70s with acute or convalescent COVID-19.

The genes are TRBV27 and TRBJ2-2; 8 positions match TRBD2. CDR1 is MNHEY, CDR2 SMNVEV, per germline (reference sequence). The junction had 3 bases not matched to a gene; V was cut back by 1 base and J by 5 bases. CDR3 length: 15 amino acids. Here the CDR3 reads CASSLWSGGTGELFF. The CDR3 DNA reads as TGTGCCAGCAGTTTATGGTCGGGGGGGACCGGGGAGCTGTTTTTT.

This clone has just one count. The chain uses TRBV7-2 and TRBJ2-5, with D perhaps matching TRBD2 (6 bases). This CDR3 is built from 13 residues. The V gene's germline CDR1 is SGHTA and CDR2 FQGNSA. With 5 bases removed from V and 5 bases from J, the gap between germline ends came to 12 bases. CDR3 sequence: CASSLLAGETQYF. The CDR3 region has the DNA TGTGCCAGCAGCCTACTAGCTGGGGAGACCCAGTACTTC.

The chain is built from TRBV5-5 and TRBJ2-5; D perhaps matches TRBD2 (6 bases). V was trimmed by 3 bases and J by 2 bases, leaving 17 bases between them. Germline assignment: CDR1 SGHKS and CDR2 YYEKEE (reference sequence). The length of the CDR3 is 16 residues. CDR3 sequence: CASSSPEAGYQETQYF. CDR3 sequence (DNA): TGTGCCAGCAGCTCGCCGGAGGCGGGGTATCAAGAGACCCAGTACTTC.

This clone appeared a single time. J is TRBJ2-7 and V is TRBV4-1, with 9 bases aligning to TRBD1. Germline lookup yields CDR1 MGHRA and CDR2 YSYEKL. This CDR3 spans 14 amino acids. V was clipped by 4 bases and J by 6 bases; unmatched bases: 7. CDR3 loop: CASSPGTGNLEQYF. CDR3 DNA sequence: TGCGCCAGCAGCCCCGGGACAGGGAATCTCGAGCAGTACTTC.

This chain links TRBV5-4 with TRBJ2-7, with a possible D match to TRBD1 (5 bases). The CDR3 has 15 residues. Trimming stripped 2 bases from V and 0 bases from J, with 12 bases between. Germline values: CDR1 SGHNT, CDR2 YYREEE (reference sequence). Here the CDR3 reads CASSFKGVNSYEQYF. CDR3 sequence (DNA): TGTGCCAGCAGCTTTAAAGGGGTGAACTCCTACGAGCAGTACTTC.

The V and J genes are TRBV7-6 and TRBJ2-5; 10 nucleotides match TRBD2. The CDR3 loop spans 18 amino acids. Germline lookup yields CDR1 SGHVS and CDR2 FNYEAQ. V shed 6 bases and J 2 bases; nucleotides not matched to a gene: 15. This chain's CDR3 is CASSLRGGGAGGQETQYF. CDR3 nucleotide sequence: TGTGCCAGCAGTTTACGCGGAGGGGGAGCGGGGGGGCAAGAGACCCAGTACTTC.

The rearrangement joins TRBV18 to TRBJ2-5; weak D call: TRBD1 (5 bases). This CDR3 contains 15 residues. CDR1 and CDR2 (germline): KGHSH, LQKENI. Trimming stripped 2 bases from V and 7 bases from J, with 17 bases between. In nucleotides, the CDR3 is TGTGCCAGCTCACCAGCCGACCCAGGGTCAGGGACCCAGTACTTC. This sequence encodes CASSPADPGSGTQYF.

The V and J genes are TRBV12-5 and TRBJ1-2, with TRBD1 identical over 8 bases. Losses at the gene ends were 6 bases for V and 7 bases for J; bases not matched to a gene: 4. The CDR3 extends over 12 amino acids. CDR1 and CDR2 from the germline V gene are LGHNT and FRNRAP. The CDR3 loop reads CASGTGERGYTF. The DNA for the CDR3 is TGTGCTAGTGGGACAGGGGAGCGTGGCTACACCTTC.

This clone was seen a single time. V and J are TRBV2 and TRBJ1-2, with TRBD1 matching 10 bases. The CDR3 is made up of 15 amino acids. Germline lookup yields CDR1 SNHLY and CDR2 FYNNEI. V lost 10 bases and J lost 4; bases outside the gene matches: 12. CDR3 nucleotides: TGTGCCATCTCGACCCGGGACAGGGGATTCTATGGCTACACCTTC. Amino acids: CAISTRDRGFYGYTF.

This clone occurred a few times. The V and J genes are TRBV23-1 and TRBJ1-1, with 7 bases fitting TRBD1. TRBV23-1 qualifies as an ORF whose function is uncertain. The CDR3 consists of 12 residues. The V gene end was trimmed by 3 bases and the J gene end by 6 bases; junction bases not matched to a gene: 1. CDR3 coding DNA: TGCGCCAGCAGTCATCAGGGGGCTGAAGCTTTCTTT. Its translation: CASSHQGAEAFF.

The chain has TRBV11-2 and TRBJ2-5, with D possibly being TRBD2 (5 bases). CDR3 size: 16 residues. The V gene lost 2 bases and the J gene lost 5 bases, with 18 bases spanning the gap. CDR1 is SGHAT, CDR2 FQNNGV, per germline. In DNA, the CDR3 is TGTGCCAGCAGCTTATTCCGCCCGGGGAGCGGTGAGACCCAGTACTTC. Translation: CASSLFRPGSGETQYF.

This clone was recorded many times. This sequence joins TRBV29-1 and TRBJ2-1, with 15 bases that match TRBD2. This CDR3 has 14 amino acids. The J segment lost 6 bases and the V segment lost 4 bases, leaving 1 base of the junction unmatched. CDR1 is SQVTM, CDR2 ANQGSEA, per germline. CDR3 DNA: TGCAGCGTTGGGACTAGCGGGGGGGTCAATGAGCAGTTCTTC. Protein product: CSVGTSGGVNEQFF.

This rearrangement joins TRBV11-2 to TRBJ2-3, with D maybe TRBD2 (7 bases). The ends were cut back, 5 bases at V and 0 bases at J, with 12 bases in the middle. The CDR3 covers 15 residues. CDR1 and CDR2 from the germline V gene are SGHAT and FQNNGV. In DNA form, the CDR3 reads TGTGCCAGCAGCGGGGGGGGCCGTAGCACAGATACGCAGTATTTT. Encoded protein: CASSGGGRSTDTQYF.

The gene calls are TRBV6-1 and TRBJ2-5; TRBD1 aligns across 7 bases. Trimming cost V 3 bases and J 5 bases; bases outside gene matches: 9. This CDR3 region has 15 residues. The V gene's germline CDR1 is MNHNS and CDR2 SASEGT. CDR3: CASSDTGALGETQYF. In nucleotides, the CDR3 is TGTGCCAGCAGTGATACAGGGGCCCTCGGGGAGACCCAGTACTTC.

This chain joins TRBV7-2 and TRBJ2-5; 10 bases are shared with TRBD2. V lost 3 bases, J lost 5 bases, and 9 bases stayed unmatched. This CDR3 spans 16 amino acids. CDR1 SGHTA and CDR2 FQGNSA come from the germline V gene. The CDR3 bases are TGTGCCAGCAGCTTCGGAGCGGGGGGGCCCAGGGAGACCCAGTACTTC. It codes for CASSFGAGGPRETQYF. The full variable domain, rest sourced from reference TRBV7-2 and TRBJ2-5, is GAGVSQSPSNKVTEKGKDVELRCDPISGHTALYWYRQSLGQGLEFLIYFQGNSAPDKSGLPSDRFSAERTGGSVSTLTIQRTQQEDSAVYLCASSFGAGGPRETQYFGPGTRLLVL.

This clone was counted between two and nine times. The V gene is TRBV5-8, the J gene TRBJ2-7; 9 bases agree with TRBD1. Losses at the gene ends were 4 bases for V and 2 bases for J; bases not matched to a gene: 4. CDR3 length: 14 amino acids. CDR1 SGHTS and CDR2 YDEGEE come from the germline V gene. CDR3 bases: TGTGCCAGCAGCATACAGGGGGCGCCCTACGAGCAGTACTTC. This translates into CASSIQGAPYEQYF. Full variable domain (rest looked up from reference TRBV5-8 and TRBJ2-7): EAGVTQSPTHLIKTRGQQATLRCSPISGHTSVYWYQQALGLGLQFLLWYDEGEERNRGNFPPRFSGRQFPNYSSELNVNALELEDSALYLCASSIQGAPYEQYFGPGTRLTVT.

The chain couples TRBV6-2 or TRBV6-3 to TRBJ1-1; 9 positions agree with TRBD1. The CDR3 totals 14 residues. V shed 5 bases and J 7 bases; nucleotides not matched to a gene: 8. The germline gives CDR1 MNHEY, CDR2 SVGEGT. This CDR3 reads CASSHGTGWVEAFF. CDR3 coding DNA: TGTGCCAGCAGTCATGGGACAGGGTGGGTTGAAGCTTTCTTT.

This clone was found a few times. This chain joins TRBV10-3 and TRBJ1-3; D might be TRBD1 (5 bases). The CDR3 extends over 15 amino acids. The V gene's germline CDR1 is ENHRY and CDR2 SYGVKD. V gave up 7 bases and J gave up 0 bases, with 13 bases separating them. CDR3 residues: CAIKSQDNSGNTIYF. CDR3 sequence (DNA): TGTGCCATCAAATCCCAGGACAACTCTGGAAACACCATATATTTT.

The rearrangement joins TRBV6-1 to TRBJ2-3; TRBD2 is a possible D gene (6 bases). Germline assignment: CDR1 MNHNS and CDR2 SASEGT. The CDR3 contains 14 residues. V dropped 1 base and J dropped 6 bases, with 11 bases sitting between them. The CDR3 region has the DNA TGTGCCAGCAGTGAAGGGGGGGAGGCGGATACGCAGTATTTT. Protein product: CASSEGGEADTQYF.